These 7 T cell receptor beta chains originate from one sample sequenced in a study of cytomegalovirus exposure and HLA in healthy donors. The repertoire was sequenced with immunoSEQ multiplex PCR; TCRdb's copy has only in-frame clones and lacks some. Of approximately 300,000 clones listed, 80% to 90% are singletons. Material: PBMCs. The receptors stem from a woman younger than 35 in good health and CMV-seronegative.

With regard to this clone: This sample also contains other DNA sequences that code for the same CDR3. The CDR3 DNA reads as TGTGCCAGCAGTTATTCGGCAGGGAACACTGAAGCTTTCTTT. Its translation: CASSYSAGNTEAFF. The chain joins TRBV6-5 to TRBJ1-1; D not resolved. Germline V gene sequence: CDR1 MNHEY, CDR2 SVGAGI. The CDR3 loop spans 14 amino acids. Trimming left V 3 bases short and J 1 base short, with 9 bases between.

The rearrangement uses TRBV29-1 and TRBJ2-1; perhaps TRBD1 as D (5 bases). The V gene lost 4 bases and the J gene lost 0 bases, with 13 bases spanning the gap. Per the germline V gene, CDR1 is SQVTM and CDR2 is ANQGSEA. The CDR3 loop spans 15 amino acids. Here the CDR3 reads CSVVQGQSSYNEQFF. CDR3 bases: TGCAGCGTTGTCCAGGGCCAGAGCTCCTACAATGAGCAGTTCTTC.

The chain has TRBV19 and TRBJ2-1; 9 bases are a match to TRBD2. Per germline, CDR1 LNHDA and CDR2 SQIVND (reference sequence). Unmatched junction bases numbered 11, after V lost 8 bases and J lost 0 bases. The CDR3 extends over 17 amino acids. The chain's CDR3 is CASEGLAGLHSYNEQFF. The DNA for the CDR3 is TGTGCCAGTGAGGGGCTAGCGGGGCTCCACTCCTACAATGAGCAGTTCTTC.

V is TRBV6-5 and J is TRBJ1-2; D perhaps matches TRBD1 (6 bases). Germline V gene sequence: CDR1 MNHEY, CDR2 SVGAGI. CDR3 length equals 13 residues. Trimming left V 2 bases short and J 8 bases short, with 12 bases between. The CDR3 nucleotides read TGTGCCAGCAGTTACCCGGGGGGGGGCGGCTACACCTTC. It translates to CASSYPGGGGYTF.

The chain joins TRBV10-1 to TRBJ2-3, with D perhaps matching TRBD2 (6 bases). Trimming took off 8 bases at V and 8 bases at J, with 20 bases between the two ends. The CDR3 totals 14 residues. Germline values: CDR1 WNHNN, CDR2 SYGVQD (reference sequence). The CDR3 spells CASLYRTTEITQYF. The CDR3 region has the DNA TGCGCCAGCCTCTACAGGACTACTGAGATTACGCAGTATTTT.

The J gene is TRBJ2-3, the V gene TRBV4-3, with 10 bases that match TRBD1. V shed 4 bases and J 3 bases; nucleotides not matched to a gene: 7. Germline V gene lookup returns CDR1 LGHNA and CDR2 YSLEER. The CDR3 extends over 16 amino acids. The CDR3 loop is CASSLETGGLTDTQYF. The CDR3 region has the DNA TGCGCCAGCAGCCTGGAGACAGGGGGCCTAACAGATACGCAGTATTTT.

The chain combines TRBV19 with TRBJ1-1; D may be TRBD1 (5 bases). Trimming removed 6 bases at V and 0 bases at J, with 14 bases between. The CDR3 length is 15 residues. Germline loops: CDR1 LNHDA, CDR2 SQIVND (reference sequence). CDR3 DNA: TGTGCCAGTAGGCCGGGAGGGGTCATGAACACTGAAGCTTTCTTT. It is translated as CASRPGGVMNTEAFF.